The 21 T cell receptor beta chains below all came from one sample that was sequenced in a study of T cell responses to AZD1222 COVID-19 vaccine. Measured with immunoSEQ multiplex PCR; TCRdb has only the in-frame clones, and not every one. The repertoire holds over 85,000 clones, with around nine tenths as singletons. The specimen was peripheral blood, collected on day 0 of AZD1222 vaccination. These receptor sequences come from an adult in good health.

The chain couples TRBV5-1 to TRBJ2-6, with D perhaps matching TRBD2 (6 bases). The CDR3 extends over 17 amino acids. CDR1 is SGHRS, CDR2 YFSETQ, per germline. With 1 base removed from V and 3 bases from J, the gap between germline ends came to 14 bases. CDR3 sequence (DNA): TGCGCCAGCAGCTTGCGGGTTGCGGGGAGTGGGGCCAACGTCCTGACTTTC. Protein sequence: CASSLRVAGSGANVLTF.

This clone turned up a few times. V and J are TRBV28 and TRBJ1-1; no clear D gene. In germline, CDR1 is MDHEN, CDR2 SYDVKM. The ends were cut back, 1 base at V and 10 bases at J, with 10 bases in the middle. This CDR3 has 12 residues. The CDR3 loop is CASSLYKGTAFF. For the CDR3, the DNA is TGTGCCAGCAGTTTATATAAGGGTACAGCTTTCTTT.

CDR3 in DNA: TGTGCCAGCAGTTGGACAGGGAGCACCGGGGAGCTGTTTTTT. This encodes CASSWTGSTGELFF. The V gene is TRBV6-2 or TRBV6-3, the J gene TRBJ2-2; 8 bases agree with TRBD1. The germline gives CDR1 MNHEY, CDR2 SVGEGT. V shed 4 bases, J shed 4 bases, and the junction held 2 bases outside the gene matches. The CDR3 is 14 residues long.

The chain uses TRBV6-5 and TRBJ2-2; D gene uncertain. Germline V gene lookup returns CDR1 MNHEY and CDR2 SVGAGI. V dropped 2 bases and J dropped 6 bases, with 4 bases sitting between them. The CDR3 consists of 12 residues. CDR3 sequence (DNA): TGTGCCAGCAGTTACCGGTCCGGGGAGCTGTTTTTT. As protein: CASSYRSGELFF.

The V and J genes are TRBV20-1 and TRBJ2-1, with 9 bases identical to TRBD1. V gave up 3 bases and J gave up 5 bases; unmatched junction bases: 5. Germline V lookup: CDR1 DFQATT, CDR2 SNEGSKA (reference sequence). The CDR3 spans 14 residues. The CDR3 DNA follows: TGCAGTGCTAGTTACAGGGGGCGTAACAATGAGCAGTTCTTC. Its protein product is CSASYRGRNNEQFF.

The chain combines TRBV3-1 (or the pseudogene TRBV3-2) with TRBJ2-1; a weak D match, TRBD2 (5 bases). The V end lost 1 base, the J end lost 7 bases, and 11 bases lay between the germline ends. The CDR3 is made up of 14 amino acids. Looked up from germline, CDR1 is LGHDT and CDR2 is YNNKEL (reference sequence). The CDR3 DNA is TGTGCCAGCAGCCAAGGCCGACTACGGAATGAGCAGTTCTTC. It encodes CASSQGRLRNEQFF.

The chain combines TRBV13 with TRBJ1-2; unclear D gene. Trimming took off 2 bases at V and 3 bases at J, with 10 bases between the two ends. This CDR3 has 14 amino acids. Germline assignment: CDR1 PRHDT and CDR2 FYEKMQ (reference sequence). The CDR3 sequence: CASSLMPDDYGYTF. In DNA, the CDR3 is TGTGCCAGCAGCTTAATGCCCGACGACTATGGCTACACCTTC.

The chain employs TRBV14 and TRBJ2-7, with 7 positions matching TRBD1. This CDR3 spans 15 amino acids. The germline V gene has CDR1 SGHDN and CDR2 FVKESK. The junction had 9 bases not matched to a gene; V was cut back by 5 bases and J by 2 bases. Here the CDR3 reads CASSTVQQGTYEQYF. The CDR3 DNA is TGTGCCAGCAGCACTGTCCAACAGGGGACCTACGAGCAGTACTTC.

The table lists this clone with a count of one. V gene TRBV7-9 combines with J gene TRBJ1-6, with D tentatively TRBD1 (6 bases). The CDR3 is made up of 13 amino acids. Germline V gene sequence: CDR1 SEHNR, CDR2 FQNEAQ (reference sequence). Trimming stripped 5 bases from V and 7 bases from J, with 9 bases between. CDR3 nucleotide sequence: TGTGCCAGCAGCCTCCAGGGGAATTCACCCCTCCACTTT. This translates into CASSLQGNSPLHF.

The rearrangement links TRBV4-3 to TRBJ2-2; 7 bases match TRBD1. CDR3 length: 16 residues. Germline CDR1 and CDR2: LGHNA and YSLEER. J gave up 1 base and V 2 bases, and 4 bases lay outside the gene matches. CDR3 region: CASSQQTGLNTGELFF. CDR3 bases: TGCGCCAGCAGCCAACAGACAGGGTTGAACACCGGGGAGCTGTTTTTT.

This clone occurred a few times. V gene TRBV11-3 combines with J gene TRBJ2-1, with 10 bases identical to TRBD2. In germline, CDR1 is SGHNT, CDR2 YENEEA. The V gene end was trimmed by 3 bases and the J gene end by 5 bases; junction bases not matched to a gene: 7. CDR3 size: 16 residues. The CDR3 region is CASSFSSGGKDNEQFF. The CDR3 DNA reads TGTGCCAGCAGCTTCAGTAGCGGGGGGAAAGACAATGAGCAGTTCTTC.

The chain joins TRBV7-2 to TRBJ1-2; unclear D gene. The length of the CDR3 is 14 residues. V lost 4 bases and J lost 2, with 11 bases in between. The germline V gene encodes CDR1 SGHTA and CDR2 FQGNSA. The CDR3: CASSSDLANYGYTF. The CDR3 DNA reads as TGTGCCAGCAGCTCCGACCTCGCAAACTATGGCTACACCTTC. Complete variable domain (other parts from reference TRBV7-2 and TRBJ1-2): GAGVSQSPSNKVTEKGKDVELRCDPISGHTALYWYRQSLGQGLEFLIYFQGNSAPDKSGLPSDRFSAERTGGSVSTLTIQRTQQEDSAVYLCASSSDLANYGYTFGSGTRLTVV.

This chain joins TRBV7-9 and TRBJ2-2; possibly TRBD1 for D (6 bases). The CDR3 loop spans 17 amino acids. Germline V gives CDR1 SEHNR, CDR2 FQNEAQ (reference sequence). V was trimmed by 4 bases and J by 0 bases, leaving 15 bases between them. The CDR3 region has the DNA TGTGCCAGCAGCTCCCCCCCCGGGACACCGAACACCGGGGAGCTGTTTTTT. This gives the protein CASSSPPGTPNTGELFF.

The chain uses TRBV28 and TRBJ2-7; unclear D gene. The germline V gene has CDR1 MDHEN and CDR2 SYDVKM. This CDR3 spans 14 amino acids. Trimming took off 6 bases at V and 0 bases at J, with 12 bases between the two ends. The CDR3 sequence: CASSSSLSSYEQYF. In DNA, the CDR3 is TGTGCCAGCAGCTCCTCACTGAGCTCCTACGAGCAGTACTTC.

The CDR3 DNA follows: TGCGCCAGCAGCCAACAGGGGGCGCAGAGGGGCGGGGAGCTGTTTTTT. This translates into CASSQQGAQRGGELFF. This chain joins TRBV5-1 and TRBJ2-2; 9 bases fit TRBD1. The length of the CDR3 is 16 residues. Per germline, CDR1 SGHRS and CDR2 YFSETQ. Trimming at V came to 4 bases and at J to 7 bases, leaving 11 bases not matched to a gene.

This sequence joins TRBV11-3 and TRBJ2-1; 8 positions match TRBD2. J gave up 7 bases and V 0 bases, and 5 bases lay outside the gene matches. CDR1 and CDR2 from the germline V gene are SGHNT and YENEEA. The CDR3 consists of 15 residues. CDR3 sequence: CASSLDPSGRNEQFF. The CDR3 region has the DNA TGTGCCAGCAGCTTAGACCCTAGCGGGCGTAATGAGCAGTTCTTC.

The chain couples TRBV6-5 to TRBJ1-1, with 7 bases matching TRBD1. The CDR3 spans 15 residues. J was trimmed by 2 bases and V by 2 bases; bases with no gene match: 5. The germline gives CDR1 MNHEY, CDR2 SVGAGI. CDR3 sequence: CASSYSGQVNTEAFF. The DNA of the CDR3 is TGTGCCAGCAGTTACAGTGGACAGGTAAACACTGAAGCTTTCTTT.

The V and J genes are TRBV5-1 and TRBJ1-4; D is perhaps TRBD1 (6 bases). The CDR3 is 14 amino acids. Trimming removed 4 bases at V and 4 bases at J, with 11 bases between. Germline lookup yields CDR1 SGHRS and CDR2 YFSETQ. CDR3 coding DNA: TGCGCCAGCAGCCCTTCGGACAGTAATGAAAAACTGTTTTTT. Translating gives CASSPSDSNEKLFF. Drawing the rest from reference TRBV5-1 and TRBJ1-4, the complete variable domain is KAGVTQTPRYLIKTRGQQVTLSCSPISGHRSVSWYQQTPGQGLQFLFEYFSETQRNKGNFPGRFSGRQFSNSRSEMNVSTLELGDSALYLCASSPSDSNEKLFFGSGTQLSVL.

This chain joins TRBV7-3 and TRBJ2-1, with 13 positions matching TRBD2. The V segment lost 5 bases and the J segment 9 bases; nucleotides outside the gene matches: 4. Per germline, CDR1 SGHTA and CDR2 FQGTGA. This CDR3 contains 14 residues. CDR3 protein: CASSPGLAGVEQFF. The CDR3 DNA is TGTGCCAGCAGCCCTGGACTAGCGGGGGTTGAGCAGTTCTTC.

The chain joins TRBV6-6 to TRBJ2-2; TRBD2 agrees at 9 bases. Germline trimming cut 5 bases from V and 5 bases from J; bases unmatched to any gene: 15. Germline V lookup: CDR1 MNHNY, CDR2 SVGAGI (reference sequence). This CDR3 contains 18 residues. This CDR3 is CASSPQPPAGGVTGELFF. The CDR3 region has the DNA TGTGCCAGCAGTCCACAACCGCCGGCGGGGGGGGTAACCGGGGAGCTGTTTTTT.

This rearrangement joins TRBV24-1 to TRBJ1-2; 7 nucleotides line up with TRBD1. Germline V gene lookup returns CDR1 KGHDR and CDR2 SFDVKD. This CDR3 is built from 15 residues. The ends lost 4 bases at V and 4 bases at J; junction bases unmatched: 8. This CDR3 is CATSEMTGKGYGYTF. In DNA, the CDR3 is TGTGCCACCAGTGAGATGACAGGGAAGGGCTATGGCTACACCTTC.